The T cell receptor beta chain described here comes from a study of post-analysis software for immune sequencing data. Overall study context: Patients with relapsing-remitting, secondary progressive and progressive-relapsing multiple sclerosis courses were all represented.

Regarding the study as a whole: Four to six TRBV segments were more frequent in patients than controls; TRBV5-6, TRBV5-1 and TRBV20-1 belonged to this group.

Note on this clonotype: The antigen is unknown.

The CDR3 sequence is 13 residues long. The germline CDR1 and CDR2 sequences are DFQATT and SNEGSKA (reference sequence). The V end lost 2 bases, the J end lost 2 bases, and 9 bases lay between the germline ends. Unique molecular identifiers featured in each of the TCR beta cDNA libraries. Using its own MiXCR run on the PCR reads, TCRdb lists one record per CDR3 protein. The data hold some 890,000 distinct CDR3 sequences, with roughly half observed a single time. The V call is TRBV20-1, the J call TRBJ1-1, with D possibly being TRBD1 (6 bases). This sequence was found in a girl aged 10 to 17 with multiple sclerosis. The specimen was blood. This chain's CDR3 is CSARTGGNTEAFF. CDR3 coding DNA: TGCAGTGCTAGAACGGGGGGCAACACTGAAGCTTTCTTT.